This T cell receptor (beta chain) was sequenced during a study of early T cells in non-severe SARS-CoV-2 infection. TCRdb called the 5' RACE reads again in MiXCR, with one record for every CDR3 protein. The sample lists roughly 60,000 distinct CDR3 sequences, about 11% occurring once. The CDR3 consists of 13 residues. Trimming left V 6 bases short and J 6 bases short, with 18 bases between. The germline CDR1 and CDR2 sequences are DFQATT and SNEGSKA (reference sequence). This TCR was sampled from an adult who was a healthcare worker with PCR-confirmed SARS-CoV-2 infection or an uninfected control (not recorded which). This chain connects TRBV20-1 to TRBJ2-7, with D perhaps matching TRBD1 or TRBD2 (5 bases each). Sequenced material: whole blood, taken at baseline. CDR3 residues: CSAPGRETAEQYF. CDR3 in DNA: TGCAGTGCCCCTGGCAGGGAGACGGCCGAGCAGTACTTC.